This T cell receptor beta chain was sequenced during a study of blood T cell repertoires in COVID-19 (dated by TCRdb to the early 2020s). Regarding the research as a whole: Collaborator samples came from the United States, Italy and Spain and covered acute and convalescent phases of COVID-19. The material from the prospective study consisted of cDNA or gDNA derived from T cells, B-cell-depleted T cells, or PBMCs. Subjects who had been exposed to COVID-19, were actively infected with it, or had recovered from it provided the deeply sampled blood TCRbeta repertoires that made up the dataset. The repertoires were made available in a free public database intended to serve as a resource for research on the immune response to SARS-CoV-2. The samples were drawn from two sources: the first 160 participants of the ongoing ImmuneRACE study, and fewer than 1,500 subjects contributed by 6 global collaborators. Sample metadata almost always included a de-identified subject ID, COVID-19 status, age in years and sex. Where available, HLA class I and class II types were taken from metadata supplied by the sample provider and were not determined by assay-based typing. Results the study describes overall, beyond this receptor: Clinical and demographic metadata were provided uncurated, with the amount varying by source and participant.

The collaborating institutions used their own protocols to collect whole blood in K2EDTA tubes. For TCRbeta analysis, collaborators shipped samples as frozen whole blood, isolated PBMCs, or DNA extracted from either of those sample types. About this clone itself: Its binding antigen is unknown. One base away there is no much larger clone; base qualities are not given.

CDR1 and CDR2 (GTSNPN, SVGIG) derive from the germline V gene (reference sequence). V is cut back by 4 bases and J by 7 bases, with 1 base in the junction unmatched. Spanning cysteine to phenylalanine, the CDR3 consists of 13 amino acids. Kept here is only the CDR3 DNA, which spans 39 bases and is read in frame from base 1. TCRbeta CDR3 regions were amplified from genomic DNA by means of the immunoSEQ Assay, a bias-controlled multiplex PCR. The original pipeline was this. Within the assay, amplification of reference gene primers was used to estimate how many nucleated cells each sample contained. To quantify the absolute abundance of each unique TCRbeta CDR3 rearrangement, sequence reads were collapsed and filtered. For each sample, productive Simpson clonality was calculated as the square root of Simpson's diversity index over productive rearrangements. TCRdb re-hosts the immuneACCESS table, in-frame sequences only. Its copies lack some clones; in the studies checked, an unresolved V gene accounts for under half of them, and the cause for the rest is not known. V and J calls and clone size are as listed in that table; D and trimming were resolved from the DNA. For this sample the table gives about 270,000 clones, of which approximately 81% were detected only once. Together, the top ten hold roughly 2.9% of the sample.

The clonotype originates from a woman aged 55-70 years with active or convalescent COVID-19. This chain joins TRBV30 to TRBJ1-6, with TRBD1 identical over 10 junction bases. Sample: peripheral blood. The bases are TGTGCCTGGATGGGACAGGGGAATTCACCCCTCCACTTT. Its protein product is CAWMGQGNSPLHF.